Following are 17 T cell receptor beta chains from one sample sequenced in a study of cytomegalovirus exposure and HLA in healthy donors. The study ran its PCR with 60 Vbeta and 13 Jbeta primers. Method: immunoSEQ multiplex PCR; TCRdb's copy keeps in-frame clones and lacks some. In the table there are 200,000 to 250,000 clones, over 80% of which are singletons. The sample taken for sequencing was PBMCs. The receptors stem from a boy between 2 and 10 years old in good health and CMV-seronegative.

The genes are TRBV30 and TRBJ2-2; 9 bases agree with TRBD2. This CDR3 contains 15 residues. Germline lookup yields CDR1 GTSNPN and CDR2 SVGIG (reference sequence). The ends lost 0 bases at V and 7 bases at J; junction bases unmatched: 6. In DNA, the CDR3 is TGTGCCTGGAGTGTAGGTCTAGCGGGGATCGGGGAGCTGTTTTTT. Protein: CAWSVGLAGIGELFF. Based on the CDR3 plus reference TRBV30 and TRBJ2-2, the full variable domain is SQTIHQWPATLVQPVGSPLSLECTVEGTSNPNLYWYRQAAGRGLQLLFYSVGIGQISSEVPQNLSASRPQDRQFILSSKKLLLSDSGFYLCAWSVGLAGIGELFFGEGSRLTVL.

The rearrangement joins TRBV6-6 to TRBJ2-7, with 7 bases lining up with TRBD2. J lost 1 base, V lost 0 bases, and 3 bases had no gene match. The CDR3 loop spans 15 amino acids. The germline gives CDR1 MNHNY, CDR2 SVGAGI (reference sequence). CDR3 DNA sequence: TGTGCCAGCAGTTACTCGCAGGGAGGGTCCTACGAGCAGTACTTC. Its translation is CASSYSQGGSYEQYF.

The V and J genes are TRBV5-4 and TRBJ1-2; D gene unclear. Between the trimmed V and J ends, which lost 0 bases and 3 bases, there was a span of 15 bases. Germline CDR1 and CDR2: SGHNT and YYREEE (reference sequence). This CDR3 has 16 residues. This CDR3 is CASSLALEARDYGYTF. The CDR3, as DNA: TGTGCCAGCAGCTTGGCCTTGGAGGCTCGGGACTATGGCTACACCTTC.

V and J are TRBV11-2 and TRBJ1-5; D remains unclear. The CDR3 sequence is 13 residues long. Germline-derived CDR1 and CDR2 are SGHAT and FQNNGV. Trimming left V 5 bases short and J 5 bases short, with 10 bases between. The CDR3 region has the DNA TGTGCCAGCAGCCCCGGGTCCCATCAGCCCCAGCATTTT. Its protein product is CASSPGSHQPQHF. The full variable domain, in which reference TRBV11-2 and TRBJ1-5 provide the parts outside the CDR3, is EAGVAQSPRYKIIEKRQSVAFWCNPISGHATLYWYQQILGQGPKLLIQFQNNGVVDDSQLPKDRFSAERLKGVDSTLKIQPAKLEDSAVYLCASSPGSHQPQHFGDGTRLSIL.

This clone has just one count. This sequence joins TRBV2 and TRBJ1-2, with 7 positions matching TRBD1. CDR1 and CDR2 from the germline V gene are SNHLY and FYNNEI. The V and J ends lost 3 bases and 9 bases, in that order; junction bases with no gene match: 1. The CDR3 is 11 amino acids. As DNA, the CDR3 is TGTGCCAGCAGTGAGACAGGGAGCTACACCTTC. It yields the protein CASSETGSYTF.

The chain couples TRBV5-5 to TRBJ1-2, with 8 bases that match TRBD1. Trimming removed 3 bases from V and 2 bases from J; junction bases left unmatched: 9. CDR1 SGHKS and CDR2 YYEKEE come from the germline V gene (reference sequence). CDR3 length equals 16 residues. This CDR3 reads CASSSGQVRLNYGYTF. The CDR3 DNA follows: TGTGCCAGCAGCTCGGGACAGGTTCGACTAAACTATGGCTACACCTTC.

The count of this clone is one. The chain is built from TRBV30 and TRBJ2-5; perhaps TRBD1 as D (6 bases). The better agreement between TRBJ2-7 and the DNA end casts doubt on the J call. The CDR3 consists of 16 residues. CDR1 is GTSNPN and CDR2 is SVGIG in the germline V gene (reference sequence). CDR3 nucleotide sequence: TGTGCCCTCTCTGACAGGTTCGACCCGCTACTCTACGAGCAGTACTTC. Amino acid sequence: CALSDRFDPLLYEQYF.

The chain employs TRBV30 and TRBJ2-7, with D possibly being TRBD1 (6 bases). The CDR3 contains 14 residues. The V end lost 0 bases, the J end lost 4 bases, and 13 bases lay between the germline ends. Germline loops: CDR1 GTSNPN, CDR2 SVGIG (reference sequence). The CDR3 region is CAWSVGGGVYEQYF. CDR3 sequence (DNA): TGTGCCTGGAGTGTAGGGGGTGGAGTTTACGAGCAGTACTTC.

V usage is TRBV6-1 and J usage is TRBJ1-5; no definite D call. V shed 2 bases and J shed 0 bases, with 8 bases lying between them. CDR3 length: 15 residues. Germline lookup yields CDR1 MNHNS and CDR2 SASEGT. The CDR3 DNA is TGTGCCAGCAGTGAACTCAGATATAGCAATCAGCCCCAGCATTTT. This sequence encodes CASSELRYSNQPQHF.

The chain employs TRBV6-9 and TRBJ1-2; TRBD1 is a possible D gene (5 bases). The V end lost 3 bases, the J end lost 1 base, and 9 bases lay between the germline ends. This CDR3 region has 14 residues. From germline, CDR1 is MNHGY and CDR2 SVAAGI. CDR3 nucleotides: TGTGCCAGCAGTTACCCGACAGTTAACTATGGCTACACCTTC. The encoded protein is CASSYPTVNYGYTF.

This clone was counted once. The chain links TRBV11-3 to TRBJ2-1; the D gene is possibly TRBD2 (6 bases). Deletions cut 0 bases from V and 5 bases from J, with 8 bases between. Germline V CDR1 and CDR2: SGHNT, YENEEA. CDR3 size: 14 residues. CDR3 protein: CASSLDGGDNEQFF. The CDR3 DNA reads TGTGCCAGCAGCTTAGATGGAGGGGACAATGAGCAGTTCTTC.

This clone was detected only once. This chain connects TRBV5-1 to TRBJ2-5; D is ambiguous. Per the germline V gene, CDR1 is SGHRS and CDR2 is YFSETQ. Trimming took off 1 base at V and 1 base at J, with 8 bases between the two ends. The length of the CDR3 is 14 residues. For the CDR3, the DNA is TGCGCCAGCAGCTTGTCCTCCCCCCAAGAGACCCAGTACTTC. Its translation is CASSLSSPQETQYF. The whole variable domain, filled in from reference TRBV5-1 and TRBJ2-5, reads KAGVTQTPRYLIKTRGQQVTLSCSPISGHRSVSWYQQTPGQGLQFLFEYFSETQRNKGNFPGRFSGRQFSNSRSEMNVSTLELGDSALYLCASSLSSPQETQYFGPGTRLLVL.

The genes are TRBV6-1 and TRBJ2-7; 8 positions match TRBD2. This CDR3 has 15 residues. Germline CDR1 reads MNHNS; CDR2 reads SASEGT. Germline trimming cut 2 bases from V and 2 bases from J; bases unmatched to any gene: 5. CDR3 region: CASSEPNGGAYEQYF. In DNA, the CDR3 is TGTGCCAGCAGTGAACCTAACGGGGGGGCCTACGAGCAGTACTTC.

This chain uses TRBV6-5 with TRBJ1-1, with 9 bases that match TRBD1. This CDR3 spans 13 amino acids. Trimming at V came to 5 bases and at J to 8 bases, leaving 6 bases not matched to a gene. The germline V gene has CDR1 MNHEY and CDR2 SVGAGI. CDR3 nucleotides: TGTGCCAGCAGTGGGGACAGGGCCCGGGAAGCTTTCTTT. Protein sequence: CASSGDRAREAFF.

The chain joins TRBV6-5 to TRBJ1-3; 9 bases map to TRBD1. The J segment lost 4 bases and the V segment lost 6 bases, leaving 7 bases of the junction unmatched. The CDR3 loop spans 15 amino acids. Germline CDR1 is MNHEY and CDR2 is SVGAGI. CDR3: CASSRGTGNGNTIYF. The CDR3 DNA is TGTGCCAGCAGCCGAGGGACAGGGAACGGAAACACCATATATTTT.

The rearrangement links TRBV6-1 to TRBJ1-5, with D unclear. The CDR3 length is 13 residues. Germline loops: CDR1 MNHNS, CDR2 SASEGT. V lost 3 bases to trimming and J lost 7 bases, with 10 bases between them. The CDR3 protein is CASSESRGQPQHF. Here the CDR3 DNA reads TGTGCCAGCAGTGAGAGTCGGGGACAGCCCCAGCATTTT.

The genes are TRBV27 and TRBJ2-1; 7 bases line up with TRBD1. CDR1 MNHEY and CDR2 SMNVEV come from the germline V gene (reference sequence). The CDR3 is made up of 13 amino acids. The V gene end was trimmed by 3 bases and the J gene end by 9 bases; junction bases not matched to a gene: 5. This CDR3 is CASSFNRGPEQFF. The CDR3 bases are TGTGCCAGCAGTTTTAACAGGGGCCCTGAGCAGTTCTTC.